These 13 T cell receptor beta chains originate from one sample sequenced in a study of blood T cell repertoires in COVID-19. The data were produced by immunoSEQ multiplex PCR, yet TCRdb's version contains in-frame clones alone and is incomplete. The sample has around 140,000 clones, approximately 85% seen once. Sequenced sample: peripheral blood. Source of these receptors: a man between 70 and 80 years old with acute or convalescent COVID-19.

This sequence joins TRBV10-2 and TRBJ1-1; no firm D call. The germline CDR1 and CDR2 sequences are WSHSY and SAAADI. The CDR3 has 14 residues. Deletions cut 0 bases from V and 1 base from J, with 6 bases between. The CDR3 sequence is CASSESSGNTEAFF. DNA for the CDR3: TGCGCCAGCAGTGAGTCGTCCGGGAACACTGAAGCTTTCTTT.

The V call is TRBV18, the J call TRBJ2-1; D is uncertain. V lost 6 bases to trimming and J lost 8 bases, with 8 bases between them. The length of the CDR3 is 11 residues. The V gene's germline CDR1 is KGHSH and CDR2 LQKENI. The CDR3 nucleotides are TGTGCCAGCTCCCCAACAGATGAGCAGTTCTTC. It codes for CASSPTDEQFF.

The gene calls are TRBV9 and TRBJ2-7; a weak D match, TRBD2 (6 bases). Per the germline V gene, CDR1 is SGDLS and CDR2 is YYNGEE. The ends were cut back, 3 bases at V and 6 bases at J, with 13 bases in the middle. This CDR3 has 13 amino acids. The CDR3 DNA sequence: TGTGCCAGCAGCGGTACTAGCTCAGGCGAGCAGTACTTC. Translated, it gives CASSGTSSGEQYF.

The rearrangement links TRBV18 to TRBJ1-6; D not resolved. CDR3 length equals 13 residues. V lost 0 bases to trimming and J lost 10 bases, with 7 bases between them. Germline CDR1 and CDR2: KGHSH and LQKENI. CDR3 loop: CASSPPGRSPLHF. The CDR3 nucleotides read TGTGCCAGCTCACCACCGGGGAGATCACCCCTCCACTTT.

V is TRBV30 and J is TRBJ2-7; TRBD1 agrees at 7 bases. The CDR3 totals 13 residues. The germline V gene encodes CDR1 GTSNPN and CDR2 SVGIG (reference sequence). V was clipped by 4 bases and J by 3 bases; unmatched bases: 6. The CDR3 DNA follows: TGTGCCTGGAATGGGAACAGGGGCTACGAGCAGTACTTC. It yields the protein CAWNGNRGYEQYF.

The gene calls are TRBV6-6 and TRBJ1-1; no reliable D call. The germline gives CDR1 MNHNY, CDR2 SVGAGI (reference sequence). Trimming removed 2 bases at V and 1 base at J, with 5 bases between. This CDR3 is 13 amino acids long. CDR3 nucleotide sequence: TGTGCCAGCAGTTACCCAGGGAACACTGAAGCTTTCTTT. Protein: CASSYPGNTEAFF.

The gene calls are TRBV23-1 and TRBJ1-5; 7 bases align to TRBD1. TRBV23-1 is assigned to the ORF class and has an uncertain function. The V segment lost 0 bases and the J segment 3 bases; nucleotides outside the gene matches: 5. The CDR3 extends over 16 amino acids. The CDR3 bases are TGCGCCAGCAGTCAATCGGCAGGGGGAATCAATCAGCCCCAGCATTTT. This sequence encodes CASSQSAGGINQPQHF.

This chain joins TRBV10-1 and TRBJ2-1; 7 bases align to TRBD1. Germline assignment: CDR1 WNHNN and CDR2 SYGVQD (reference sequence). J lost 7 bases, V lost 8 bases, and 11 bases had no gene match. This CDR3 has 14 residues. CDR3 loop: CASSEGGARNEQFF. CDR3 coding DNA: TGCGCCAGCTCTGAAGGGGGCGCGCGGAATGAGCAGTTCTTC.

This clone was detected once. CDR3 residues: CASSFRQGANYGYTF. Written as DNA, the CDR3 is TGTGCCAGTAGTTTCCGACAGGGGGCTAACTATGGCTACACCTTC. The chain carries TRBV19 and TRBJ1-2; TRBD1 aligns across 9 bases. The V segment lost 5 bases and the J segment 0 bases; nucleotides outside the gene matches: 4. The CDR3 length is 15 residues. CDR1 LNHDA and CDR2 SQIVND come from the germline V gene (reference sequence).

This sequence joins TRBV6-5 and TRBJ2-7; 7 bases map to TRBD1. This CDR3 has 13 amino acids. With 3 bases clipped from V and 5 bases from J, the junction kept 4 bases outside the gene matches. In germline, CDR1 is MNHEY, CDR2 SVGAGI. The CDR3 DNA reads TGTGCCAGCAGTTATTCCGACAGGGACGAGCAGTACTTC. Protein: CASSYSDRDEQYF.

The chain employs TRBV19 and TRBJ1-5; 10 nucleotides align to TRBD1. Germline CDR1 LNHDA, CDR2 SQIVND (reference sequence). Unmatched junction bases numbered 9, after V lost 6 bases and J lost 4 bases. The CDR3 is 16 amino acids. The CDR3 spells CASRTRQGATNQPQHF. In DNA, the CDR3 is TGTGCCAGTAGAACACGACAGGGGGCGACTAATCAGCCCCAGCATTTT.

This clone was counted only a few times. The chain recombines TRBV6-4 with TRBJ2-1, with D possibly matching TRBD2 (5 bases). Germline V gene sequence: CDR1 MRHNA, CDR2 SNTAGT. V was trimmed by 0 bases and J by 6 bases, leaving 12 bases between them. The CDR3 extends over 15 amino acids. CDR3 nucleotides: TGTGCCAGCAGTGACTCTCGGGGATTTGGCAATGAGCAGTTCTTC. Translating it yields CASSDSRGFGNEQFF.

The V gene is TRBV9, the J gene TRBJ2-5, with D possibly TRBD2 on 7 matching bases. The CDR3 runs to 17 residues. Germline V lookup: CDR1 SGDLS, CDR2 YYNGEE. V was clipped by 3 bases and J by 5 bases, with 23 bases between them. The CDR3, as DNA: TGTGCCAGCAGCGCTGAGGGAGGGGGATCGCCCGGGGAGACCCAGTACTTC. Its translation: CASSAEGGGSPGETQYF.